Listed below are T cell receptor beta chains from one sample, sequenced in a study of coeliac disease. Libraries were prepared by immunoSEQ multiplex PCR; TCRdb keeps only in-frame clonotypes and omits some of them. The top ten clones hold over 15% of a sample with approximately 3,100 clones, roughly 70% of them seen once. Sequenced: lymphocytes from the gut lamina propria. These receptors originate from a man of 80 years or more without celiac disease. Each CDR3 is given with its conserved first and last residue. Each record gives: J gene, clone size, V gene, D gene, CDR3 DNA, CDR3 protein. D genes are given only for firm matches. For some rows the clone size is stated as once, few or many, or as a class when expanded; others skip it.

TRBJ1-1	NA	TRBV2	TRBD1	TGTGCCAGCACGGTTATTGGGACAGGGGGCACTGAAGCTTTCTTT	CASTVIGTGGTEAFF
TRBJ2-1	NA	TRBV6-5	NA	TGTGCCAGCAGCCAGAGAGGGCCCTCCTACAATGAGCAGTTCTTC	CASSQRGPSYNEQFF
TRBJ1-2	few	TRBV5-6	NA	TGTGCCAGCAGCTTGGAGGGGCTCGACTATGGCTACACCTTC	CASSLEGLDYGYTF
TRBJ2-7	few	TRBV5-4	TRBD2	TGTGCCAGCAGCTTGGAGGGGACTAGCAGCTCGTTTTTTATGGAGCAGTACTTC	CASSLEGTSSSFFMEQYF
TRBJ2-1	NA	TRBV2	TRBD1	TGTGCCAGCAGTAGGACAGGTAGCTCCTACAATGAGCAGTTCTTC	CASSRTGSSYNEQFF
TRBJ2-2	NA	TRBV9	NA	TGTGCCAGCAGCGCCAGGGATTTGCACGGGGAGCTGTTTTTT	CASSARDLHGELFF
TRBJ2-2	NA	TRBV10-3	TRBD1	TGTGCCATCAGCAAGACAGGGGGCACGAACACCGGGGAGCTGTTTTTT	CAISKTGGTNTGELFF
TRBJ1-2	NA	TRBV7-2	TRBD1	TGTGCCAGCAGCCCGACAGGGAGAAATGGCTACACCTTC	CASSPTGRNGYTF
TRBJ1-6	NA	TRBV28	TRBD1	TGTGCCAGCAACTTAGGGGGCGGGGTGGGATCACCCCTCCACTTT	CASNLGGGVGSPLHF
TRBJ2-2	NA	TRBV2	TRBD2	TGTGCCAGCAGGTCGACTAGCGGGGGGCCCGGGGAGCTGTTTTTT	CASRSTSGGPGELFF
TRBJ2-3	NA	TRBV10-3	TRBD1	TGTGCCATCAGTGGGGGACAGGGGTTTGGCACAGATACGCAGTATTTT	CAISGGQGFGTDTQYF
TRBJ2-5	few	TRBV6-5	NA	TGTGCCAGCAGTTACTCACAGGGAGAGATGGAGACCCAGTACTTC	CASSYSQGEMETQYF
TRBJ2-6	few	TRBV6-1	NA	TGTGCCAGCAGTGCGGGGGTCTCCGGGGCCAACGTCCTGACTTTC	CASSAGVSGANVLTF
TRBJ1-5	NA	TRBV30	TRBD1	TGTGCCTGGAGCCCGGGGACAGATCAGCCCCAGCATTTT	CAWSPGTDQPQHF
TRBJ2-1	NA	TRBV4-1	NA	TGCGCCAGCAGCCCACAACACAATGAGCAGTTCTTC	CASSPQHNEQFF
TRBJ2-5	NA	TRBV27	NA	TGTGCCAGCAGTTCTCAGGGATTTCAGACCCAGTACTTC	CASSSQGFQTQYF
TRBJ1-1	medium-sized	TRBV4-1	NA	TGCGCCAGCAGCCAACACGGGGAGGGGGTTGAAGCTTTCTTT	CASSQHGEGVEAFF
TRBJ2-7	once	TRBV5-6	NA	TGTGCCAGCAGCTTCACAGGGTTAGACGAGCAGTACTTC	CASSFTGLDEQYF
TRBJ1-5	NA	TRBV30	TRBD1	TGTGCCTGGAGCTCCACAGGGGGCAATCAGCCCCAGCATTTT	CAWSSTGGNQPQHF
TRBJ2-3	NA	TRBV19	NA	TGTGCCAGTAGTATTTCGTCGGTCACCACAGATACGCAGTATTTT	CASSISSVTTDTQYF
TRBJ1-3	NA	TRBV7-3	TRBD1	TGTGCCAGCAGCCCGGGGACAGGGTCAGGAAACACCATATATTTT	CASSPGTGSGNTIYF
TRBJ1-2	once	TRBV7-2	TRBD1	TGTGCCAGCAGTTACACCGGGACAGGGGTTGGCTACACCTTC	CASSYTGTGVGYTF
TRBJ2-5	NA	TRBV4-1	NA	TGCGCCAGCAGCCAAGGGGCAGGCCGCACCCAAGAGACCCAGTACTTC	CASSQGAGRTQETQYF
TRBJ2-3	NA	TRBV5-1	TRBD2	TGCGCCAGCAGCGCCGGGACTAGTAGAACAGATACGCAGTATTTT	CASSAGTSRTDTQYF
TRBJ1-2	NA	TRBV11-2	NA	TGTGCCAGCAGCTTAGCAGGCTCCCTGGGCTACACCTTC	CASSLAGSLGYTF
TRBJ2-2	few	TRBV11-2	NA	TGTGCCAGCAGCTTAGGGGCTAGCGCTCTCACCGGGGAGCTGTTTTTT	CASSLGASALTGELFF
TRBJ2-2	NA	TRBV18	TRBD1	TGTGCCAGCTCACCGCCGGGACAGGGGGCTTCCGGGGAGCTGTTTTTT	CASSPPGQGASGELFF
TRBJ2-3	NA	TRBV4-2	TRBD2	TGTGCCAGCAGCCTAGGGGATAGCGGGGGGAAAGATACGCAGTATTTT	CASSLGDSGGKDTQYF
TRBJ2-7	NA	TRBV10-3	TRBD1	TGTGCCATCAGTGAGTCGACAGGGTTTGGCTACGAGCAGTACTTC	CAISESTGFGYEQYF
TRBJ2-5	NA	TRBV7-9	TRBD1	TGTGCCAGCAGCAGCCGGACAGGTCTCCAAGAGACCCAGTACTTC	CASSSRTGLQETQYF
TRBJ1-2	NA	TRBV4-1	NA	TGCGCCAGCAGCCAAGCTGCGACTTCCTATGGCTACACCTTC	CASSQAATSYGYTF
TRBJ1-1	NA	TRBV5-1	NA	TGCGCCAGCAGCTTTAATACTGAAGCTTTCTTT	CASSFNTEAFF
TRBJ2-7	once	TRBV15	TRBD2	TGTGCCACCAGCAGAGCGCATATGACTAGCTCGTACGAGCAGTACTTC	CATSRAHMTSSYEQYF
TRBJ2-6	NA	TRBV7-4	NA	TGTGCCAGCTCACAAAGTCGGGCCAACGTCCTGACTTTC	CASSQSRANVLTF
TRBJ2-1	NA	TRBV27	TRBD1	TGTGCCAGCAGTTTAGCGGGACAGGGGGCGAATGAGCAGTTCTTC	CASSLAGQGANEQFF
TRBJ1-6	once	TRBV7-9	TRBD1	TGTGCCAGCAGCTTGGGGACGACAGGGGGTAATTCACCCCTCCACTTT	CASSLGTTGGNSPLHF
TRBJ1-6	NA	TRBV4-1	NA	TGCGCCAGCAGCCCCAAGCCGAGGGATAATTCACCCCTCCACTTT	CASSPKPRDNSPLHF
TRBJ2-5	NA	TRBV7-2	TRBD2	TGTGCCAGCAGCCTCAGCGGGAGAGGACAAGAGACCCAGTACTTC	CASSLSGRGQETQYF
TRBJ1-2	NA	TRBV29-1	NA	TGCAGCGTCGGGGGAGGCGAGATTGGTGGCTACACCTTC	CSVGGGEIGGYTF
TRBJ2-3	NA	TRBV7-3	NA	TGTGCCAGCAGCTCCACCGGGACAATGACGCAGTATTTT	CASSSTGTMTQYF
TRBJ2-1	NA	TRBV7-3	TRBD2	TGTGCCAGCAGCCCGCCGGGACTAGCGGGACTTGAGCAGTTCTTC	CASSPPGLAGLEQFF
TRBJ2-7	NA	TRBV5-6	NA	TGTGCCAGCAGCCGATACGACAGCCACTACGAGCAGTACTTC	CASSRYDSHYEQYF
TRBJ2-1	once	TRBV6-5	NA	TGTGCCAGCAGTTACTCATTAGGGGCTAACAATGAGCAGTTCTTC	CASSYSLGANNEQFF
TRBJ2-3	NA	TRBV13	TRBD2	TGTGCCAGCAGGGTTAGCGGGGGGGGCACAGATACGCAGTATTTT	CASRVSGGGTDTQYF
TRBJ2-1	NA	TRBV29-1	NA	TGCAGCGTTCCGGGACTGGGTGACAATGAGCAGTTCTTC	CSVPGLGDNEQFF